This T cell receptor (beta chain) was documented in a study of T cell responses to AZD1222 COVID-19 vaccine. As for this clone: Its antigen is not known.

Trimming took 5 bases from V and 4 from J; bases not matched to a gene: 17. Looked up from germline, CDR1 is LGHNT and CDR2 is FRNRAP. The CDR3 extends over 18 amino acids. Overall study findings and caveats: In a largely white British group with more females than males, clonal diversity was possibly underestimated.

Assay used: immunoSEQ multiplex PCR; TCRdb lists only in-frame clones, some missing. This sample carries about 160,000 clones, 91% of them seen once, and the ten largest clones take 3.8%. The clonotype comes from an adult who received the AZD1222 COVID-19 vaccine. This chain links TRBV12-5 with TRBJ1-3; 7 positions match TRBD1. Source: peripheral blood, taken 28 days after the second AZD1222 dose. The CDR3 DNA reads TGTGCTAGTGGTCAGATCGTCCGGGACAGCAAACTCGGAAACACCATATATTTT. This gives the protein CASGQIVRDSKLGNTIYF.